These 20 T cell receptor beta chains share one sample of origin, sequenced in a study of blood T cell repertoires in COVID-19. Assay used: immunoSEQ multiplex PCR; TCRdb lists only in-frame clones, some missing. The sample shows fewer than 150,000 clones, about four fifths of them seen only once. Sequencing input: peripheral blood. Every receptor here comes from a woman of 80 years or more in a cohort sampled during active or convalescent COVID-19.

The gene calls are TRBV4-3 and TRBJ2-2, with D perhaps matching TRBD2 (5 bases). This CDR3 spans 17 amino acids. Germline values: CDR1 LGHNA, CDR2 YSLEER. V shed 0 bases and J shed 2 bases, with 13 bases lying between them. The CDR3 loop is CASSQDRNGVNTGELFF. The CDR3 nucleotides are TGCGCCAGCAGCCAAGATCGTAACGGGGTAAACACCGGGGAGCTGTTTTTT.

The rearrangement uses TRBV6-5 and TRBJ1-6, with 8 positions matching TRBD1. V trimming: 7 bases; J trimming: 7 bases; junction bases outside the gene matches: 6. The CDR3 consists of 14 residues. The germline V gene encodes CDR1 MNHEY and CDR2 SVGAGI. CDR3 nucleotides: TGTGCCAGCACGTGGGACAGGTTAAATTCACCCCTCCACTTT. This codes for CASTWDRLNSPLHF.

V and J are TRBV9 and TRBJ2-3; D is perhaps TRBD2 (5 bases). The CDR3 runs to 14 residues. The V gene's germline CDR1 is SGDLS and CDR2 YYNGEE. V was shortened by 0 bases and J by 4 bases, with 9 bases between the two germline ends. The CDR3 loop is CASSVGGAADTQYF. The CDR3 DNA reads TGTGCCAGCAGCGTAGGAGGAGCGGCAGATACGCAGTATTTT. Supplemented by reference TRBV9 and TRBJ2-3, the full variable domain reads DSGVTQTPKHLITATGQRVTLRCSPRSGDLSVYWYQQSLDQGLQFLIQYYNGEERAKGNILERFSAQQFPDLHSELNLSSLELGDSALYFCASSVGGAADTQYFGPGTRLTVL.

V gene TRBV19 combines with J gene TRBJ1-5; the match to TRBD1 covers 8 bases. With V trimmed by 6 bases and J by 1 base, 5 bases remained unmatched. Germline V gives CDR1 LNHDA, CDR2 SQIVND (reference sequence). The CDR3 is 15 residues long. The CDR3 DNA is TGTGCCAGTAGCGACAGGGGCGGAAGCAATCAGCCCCAGCATTTT. Translation gives CASSDRGGSNQPQHF.

The V gene is TRBV4-1, the J gene TRBJ2-3, with 10 bases fitting TRBD2. The germline V gene encodes CDR1 MGHRA and CDR2 YSYEKL. This CDR3 spans 17 amino acids. V lost 4 bases to trimming and J lost 6 bases; unmatched junction nucleotides: 13. The CDR3 bases are TGCGCCAGCAGCCGATTTATAAGCGGGGGGGCAGGCGATACGCAGTATTTT. Encoded protein: CASSRFISGGAGDTQYF.

The CDR3 sequence: CASSFNLAIGNQPQHF. Written as DNA, the CDR3 is TGTGCCAGCAGCTTCAACCTAGCTATAGGCAATCAGCCCCAGCATTTT. The chain combines TRBV7-8 with TRBJ1-5; D is unresolved. This CDR3 spans 16 amino acids. V lost 3 bases to trimming and J lost 2 bases, with 14 bases between them. In germline, CDR1 is SGHVS, CDR2 FQNEAQ.

The chain carries TRBV3-1 (or the pseudogene TRBV3-2) and TRBJ1-5; 9 positions match TRBD1. This CDR3 comprises 15 residues. Unmatched junction bases numbered 4, after V lost 1 base and J lost 6 bases. Germline CDR1 reads LGHDT; CDR2 reads YNNKEL (reference sequence). CDR3 nucleotides: TGTGCCAGCAGCCAAGGGGGACAGGGCGGTCAGCCCCAGCATTTT. Encoded protein: CASSQGGQGGQPQHF.

The rearrangement links TRBV5-1 to TRBJ2-7, with a weak D call TRBD2 (7 bases). Germline V gene lookup returns CDR1 SGHRS and CDR2 YFSETQ. The germline V and J ends were trimmed by 4 bases and 4 bases, with 15 bases remaining between them. The CDR3 is 14 residues long. CDR3: CASSTLQGGYEQYF. The CDR3 DNA sequence: TGCGCCAGCAGCACCTTACAGGGAGGGTACGAGCAGTACTTC.

This chain links TRBV28 with TRBJ2-7; 7 bases fit TRBD1. V was pared by 5 bases and J by 2 bases, with 9 bases of the junction left unmatched. This CDR3 is built from 15 residues. The germline V gene has CDR1 MDHEN and CDR2 SYDVKM. CDR3 residues: CASSAWGTATYEQYV. For the CDR3, the DNA is TGTGCCAGCAGTGCCTGGGGGACAGCCACCTACGAGCAGTACGTC.

Written as DNA, the CDR3 is TGCGCCAGCAGTGAGTCGATTTTTGAGACAGACCTCCTCCAGCAAGAGACCCAGTACTTC. This codes for CASSESIFETDLLQQETQYF. This chain connects TRBV10-1 to TRBJ2-5, with D possibly being TRBD1 (5 bases). The CDR3 is made up of 20 amino acids. The germline V gene encodes CDR1 WNHNN and CDR2 SYGVQD (reference sequence). Between the trimmed V and J ends, which lost 0 bases and 2 bases, there was a span of 25 bases.

V gene TRBV3-1 (or the pseudogene TRBV3-2) combines with J gene TRBJ2-1; D not certain. The CDR3 is made up of 14 amino acids. Trimming left V 5 bases short and J 0 bases short, with 8 bases between. Germline V gene data show CDR1 as LGHDT and CDR2 as YNNKEL (reference sequence). The DNA of the CDR3 is TGTGCCAGCAGCGGTCTGAGCTCCTACAATGAGCAGTTCTTC. Amino acids: CASSGLSSYNEQFF.

The chain combines TRBV3-1 (or the pseudogene TRBV3-2) with TRBJ1-3; 9 nucleotides line up with TRBD1. Germline V gene data show CDR1 as LGHDT and CDR2 as YNNKEL (reference sequence). The CDR3 sequence is 17 residues long. The ends lost 6 bases at V and 4 bases at J; junction bases unmatched: 13. The CDR3 sequence is CASRDRGISAGGNTIYF. CDR3 DNA: TGTGCCAGCAGGGACAGGGGCATTTCTGCGGGAGGAAACACCATATATTTT.

The gene calls are TRBV6-5 and TRBJ1-1; D ambiguous. With 6 bases removed from V and 0 bases from J, the gap between germline ends came to 8 bases. CDR3 length equals 13 residues. Per the germline V gene, CDR1 is MNHEY and CDR2 is SVGAGI. CDR3 in DNA: TGTGCCAGCAGCCGCGAAGTGAACACTGAAGCTTTCTTT. Protein: CASSREVNTEAFF.

Remarks on this clone: Other DNA sequences of this sample code for an identical CDR3. The rearrangement uses TRBV11-2 and TRBJ2-1; 11 bases are a match to TRBD1. Germline V gene lookup returns CDR1 SGHAT and CDR2 FQNNGV. CDR3 size: 15 residues. V trimming: 5 bases; J trimming: 4 bases; junction bases outside the gene matches: 4. CDR3 residues: CASSPGQGAYNEQFF. CDR3 bases: TGTGCCAGCAGCCCCGGACAGGGGGCTTACAATGAGCAGTTCTTC.

The chain has TRBV19 and TRBJ2-5; TRBD2 matches at 8 bases. The CDR3 covers 13 residues. Losses at the gene ends were 6 bases for V and 5 bases for J; bases not matched to a gene: 5. Germline V gives CDR1 LNHDA, CDR2 SQIVND (reference sequence). CDR3 in amino acids: CASSPSGYETQYF. The CDR3 DNA reads as TGTGCCAGTAGCCCTAGCGGGTATGAGACCCAGTACTTC. Full variable domain (outside the CDR3, taken from reference TRBV19 and TRBJ2-5): DGGITQSPKYLFRKEGQNVTLSCEQNLNHDAMYWYRQDPGQGLRLIYYSQIVNDFQKGDIAEGYSVSREKKESFPLTVTSAQKNPTAFYLCASSPSGYETQYFGPGTRLLVL.

The V gene is TRBV5-4, the J gene TRBJ2-3; possible D gene TRBD2, 7 bases. V gave up 0 bases and J gave up 4 bases, with 12 bases separating them. This CDR3 contains 15 residues. Germline V gene sequence: CDR1 SGHNT, CDR2 YYREEE (reference sequence). The CDR3 reads CASSLAGAGADTQYF. The DNA for the CDR3 is TGTGCCAGCAGCTTGGCGGGGGCGGGGGCAGATACGCAGTATTTT.

This clone was seen just once. The V call is TRBV5-4, the J call TRBJ2-4; 7 nucleotides agree with TRBD2. There are 15 residues in the CDR3. V trimming: 2 bases; J trimming: 5 bases; junction bases outside the gene matches: 7. Germline V gene sequence: CDR1 SGHNT, CDR2 YYREEE (reference sequence). The CDR3 nucleotides are TGTGCCAGCAGCTTCGGGGGGTGGTACGAAAACATTCAGTACTTC. Translating it yields CASSFGGWYENIQYF.

The chain recombines TRBV3-1 (or the pseudogene TRBV3-2) with TRBJ1-6; D possibly corresponds to TRBD1 (6 bases). Germline V gene lookup returns CDR1 LGHDT and CDR2 YNNKEL (reference sequence). V was clipped by 0 bases and J by 5 bases, with 17 bases between them. This CDR3 has 18 residues. CDR3 nucleotides: TGTGCCAGCAGCCAAGAAAGACAGGACCTCTGGGATAATTCACCCCTCCACTTT. Protein product: CASSQERQDLWDNSPLHF.

As to this clone: Other DNA sequences from this sample encode an identical CDR3 as well. The rearrangement joins TRBV5-1 to TRBJ1-2; 8 nucleotides align to TRBD1. The CDR3 has 13 residues. CDR1 and CDR2 (germline): SGHRS, YFSETQ. Losses at the gene ends were 5 bases for V and 5 bases for J; bases not matched to a gene: 5. Here the CDR3 DNA reads TGCGCCAGCAGTCGGGACAGGTATTATGGCTACACCTTC. Its translation: CASSRDRYYGYTF.

The chain has TRBV5-1 and TRBJ2-1, with 10 positions matching TRBD2. Germline trimming cut 7 bases from V and 8 bases from J; bases unmatched to any gene: 9. This CDR3 comprises 14 residues. Germline V CDR1 and CDR2: SGHRS, YFSETQ. The CDR3 is CASGFSGGADEQFF. CDR3 coding DNA: TGCGCCAGCGGATTCAGCGGGGGGGCGGATGAGCAGTTCTTC.